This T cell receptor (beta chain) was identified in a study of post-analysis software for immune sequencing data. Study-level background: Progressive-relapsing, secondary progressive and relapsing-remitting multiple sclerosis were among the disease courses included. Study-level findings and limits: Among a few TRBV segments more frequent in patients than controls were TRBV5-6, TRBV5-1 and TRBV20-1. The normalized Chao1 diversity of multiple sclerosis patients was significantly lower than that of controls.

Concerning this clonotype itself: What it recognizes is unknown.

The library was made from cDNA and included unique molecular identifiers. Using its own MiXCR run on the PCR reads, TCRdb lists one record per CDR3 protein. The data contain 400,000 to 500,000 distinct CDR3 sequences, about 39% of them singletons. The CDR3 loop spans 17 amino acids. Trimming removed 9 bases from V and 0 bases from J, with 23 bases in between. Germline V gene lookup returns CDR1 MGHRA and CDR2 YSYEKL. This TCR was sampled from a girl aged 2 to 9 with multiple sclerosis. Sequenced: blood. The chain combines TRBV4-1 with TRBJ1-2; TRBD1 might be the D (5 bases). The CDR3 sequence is CASRMDITGPTNYGYTF. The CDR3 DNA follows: TGCGCCAGTAGAATGGACATTACAGGACCCACTAACTATGGCTACACCTTC.